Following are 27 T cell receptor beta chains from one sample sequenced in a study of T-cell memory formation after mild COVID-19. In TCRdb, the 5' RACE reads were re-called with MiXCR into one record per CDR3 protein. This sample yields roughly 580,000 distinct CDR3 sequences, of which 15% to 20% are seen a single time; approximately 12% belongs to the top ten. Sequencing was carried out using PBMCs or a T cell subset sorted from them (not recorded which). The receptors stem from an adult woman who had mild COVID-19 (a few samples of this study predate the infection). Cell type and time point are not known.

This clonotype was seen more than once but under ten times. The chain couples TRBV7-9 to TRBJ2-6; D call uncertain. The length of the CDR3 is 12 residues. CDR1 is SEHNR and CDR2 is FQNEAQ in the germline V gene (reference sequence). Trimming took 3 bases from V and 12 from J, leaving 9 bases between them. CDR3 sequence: CASSFGDAVLTF. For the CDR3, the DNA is TGTGCCAGCAGCTTCGGTGACGCCGTCCTGACTTTC. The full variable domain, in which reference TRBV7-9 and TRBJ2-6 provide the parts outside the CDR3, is DTGVSQNPRHKITKRGQNVTFRCDPISEHNRLYWYRQTLGQGPEFLTYFQNEAQLEKSRLLSDRFSAERPKGSFSTLEIQRTEQGDSAMYLCASSFGDAVLTFGAGSRLTVL.

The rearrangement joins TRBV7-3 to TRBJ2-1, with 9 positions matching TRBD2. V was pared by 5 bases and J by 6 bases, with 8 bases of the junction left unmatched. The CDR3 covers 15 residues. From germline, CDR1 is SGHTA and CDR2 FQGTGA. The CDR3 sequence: CASSVSGSGFNEQFF. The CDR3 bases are TGTGCCAGCAGCGTTAGCGGGAGTGGCTTCAATGAGCAGTTCTTC.

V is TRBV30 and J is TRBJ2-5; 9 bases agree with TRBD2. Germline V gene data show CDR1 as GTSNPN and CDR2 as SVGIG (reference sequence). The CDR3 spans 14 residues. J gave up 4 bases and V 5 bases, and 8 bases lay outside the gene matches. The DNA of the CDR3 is TGTGCCTGGGACCCGGGACTAGCAGGAGAGACCCAGTACTTC. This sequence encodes CAWDPGLAGETQYF.

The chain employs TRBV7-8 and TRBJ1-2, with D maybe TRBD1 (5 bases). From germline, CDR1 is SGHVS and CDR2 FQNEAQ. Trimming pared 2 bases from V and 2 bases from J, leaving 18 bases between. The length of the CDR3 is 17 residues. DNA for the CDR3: TGTGCCAGCAGCTTATCGGGAGGGGCGGAGGGCAACTATGGCTACACCTTC. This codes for CASSLSGGAEGNYGYTF.

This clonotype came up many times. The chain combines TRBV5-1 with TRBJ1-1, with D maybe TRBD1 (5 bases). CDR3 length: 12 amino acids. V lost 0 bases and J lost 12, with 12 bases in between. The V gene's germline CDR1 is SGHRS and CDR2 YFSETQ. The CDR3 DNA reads TGCGCCAGCAGCTTGGGGGGGATCTCGACTTTCTTT. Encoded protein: CASSLGGISTFF.

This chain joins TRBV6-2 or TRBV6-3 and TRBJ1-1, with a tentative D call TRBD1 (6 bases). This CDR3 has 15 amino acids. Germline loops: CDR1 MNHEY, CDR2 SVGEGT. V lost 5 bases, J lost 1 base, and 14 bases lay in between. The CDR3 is CASSKAPGANTEAFF. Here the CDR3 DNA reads TGTGCCAGCAGTAAAGCCCCGGGGGCGAACACTGAAGCTTTCTTT.

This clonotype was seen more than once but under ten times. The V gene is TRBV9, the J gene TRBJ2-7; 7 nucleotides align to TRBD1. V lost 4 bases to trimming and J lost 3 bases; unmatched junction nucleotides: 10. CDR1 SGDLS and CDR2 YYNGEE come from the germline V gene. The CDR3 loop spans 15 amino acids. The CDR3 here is CASSPTGRKFYEQYF. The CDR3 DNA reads TGTGCCAGCAGCCCGACAGGGCGTAAATTCTACGAGCAGTACTTC.

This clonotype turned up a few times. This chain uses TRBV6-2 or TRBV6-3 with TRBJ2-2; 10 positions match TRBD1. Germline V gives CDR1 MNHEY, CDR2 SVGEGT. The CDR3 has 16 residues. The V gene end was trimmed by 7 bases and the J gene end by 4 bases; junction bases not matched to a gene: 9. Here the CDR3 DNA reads TGTGCCAGCACTGCCATCGGGACAGGGGTCACCGGGGAGCTGTTTTTT. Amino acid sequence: CASTAIGTGVTGELFF.

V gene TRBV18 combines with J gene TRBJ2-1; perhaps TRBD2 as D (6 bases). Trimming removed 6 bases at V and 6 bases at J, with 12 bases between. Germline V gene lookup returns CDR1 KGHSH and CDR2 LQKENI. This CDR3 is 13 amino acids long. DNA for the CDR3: TGTGCCAGCTCGCGGGACTCTGTCAATGAGCAGTTCTTC. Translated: CASSRDSVNEQFF.

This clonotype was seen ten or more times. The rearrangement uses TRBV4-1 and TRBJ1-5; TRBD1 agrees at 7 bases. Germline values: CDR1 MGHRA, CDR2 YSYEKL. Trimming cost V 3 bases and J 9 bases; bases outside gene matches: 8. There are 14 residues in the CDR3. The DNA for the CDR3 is TGCGCCAGCAGCCAGGACAGGCCCTTAGGGCCCCAGCATTTT. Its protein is CASSQDRPLGPQHF.

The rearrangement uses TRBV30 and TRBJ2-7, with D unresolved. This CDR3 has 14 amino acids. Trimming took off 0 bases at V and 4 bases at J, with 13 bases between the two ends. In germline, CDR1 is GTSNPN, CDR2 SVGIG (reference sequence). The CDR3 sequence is CAWSVFEPEYEQYF. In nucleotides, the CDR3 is TGTGCCTGGAGTGTGTTTGAACCAGAGTACGAGCAGTACTTC.

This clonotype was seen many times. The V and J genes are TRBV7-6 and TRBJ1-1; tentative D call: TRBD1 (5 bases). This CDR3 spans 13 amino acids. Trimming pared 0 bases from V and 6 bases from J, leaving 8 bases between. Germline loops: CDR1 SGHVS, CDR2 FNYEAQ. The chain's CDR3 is CASSLAAGAEAFF. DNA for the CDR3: TGTGCCAGCAGCTTAGCTGCGGGGGCTGAAGCTTTCTTT.

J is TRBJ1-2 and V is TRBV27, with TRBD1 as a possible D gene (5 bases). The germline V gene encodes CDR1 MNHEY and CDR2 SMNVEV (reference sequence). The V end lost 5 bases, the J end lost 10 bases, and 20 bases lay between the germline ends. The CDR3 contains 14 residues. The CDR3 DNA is TGTGCCAGCAGTGGGCAGGGAAGCTGGGTTGACTACACCTTC. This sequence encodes CASSGQGSWVDYTF.

The DNA for the CDR3 is TGTGCCAGCAGCCAGTTAACCTACGAGCAGTACTTC. It yields the protein CASSQLTYEQYF. The chain has TRBV3-1 and TRBJ2-7; D is unresolved. Germline V gives CDR1 LGHDT, CDR2 YNNKEL (reference sequence). V was pared by 3 bases and J by 2 bases, with 5 bases between. This CDR3 spans 12 amino acids.

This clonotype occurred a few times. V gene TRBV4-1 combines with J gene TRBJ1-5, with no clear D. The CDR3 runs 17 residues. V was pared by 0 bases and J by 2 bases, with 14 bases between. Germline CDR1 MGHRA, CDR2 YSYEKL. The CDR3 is CASSQEPVIRGNQPQHF. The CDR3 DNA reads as TGCGCCAGCAGCCAAGAGCCAGTGATCCGAGGCAATCAGCCCCAGCATTTT.

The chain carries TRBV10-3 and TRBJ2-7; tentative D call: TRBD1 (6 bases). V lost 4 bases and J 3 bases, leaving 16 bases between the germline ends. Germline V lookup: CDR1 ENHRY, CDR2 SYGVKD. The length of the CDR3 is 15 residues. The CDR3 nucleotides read TGTGCCATCAGTGGCTTCCATGCAGGGGTCTACGAGCAGTACTTC. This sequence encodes CAISGFHAGVYEQYF.

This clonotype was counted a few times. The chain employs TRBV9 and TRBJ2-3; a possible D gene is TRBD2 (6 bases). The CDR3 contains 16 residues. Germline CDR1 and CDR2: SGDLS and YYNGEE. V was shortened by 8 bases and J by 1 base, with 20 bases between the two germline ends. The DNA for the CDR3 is TGTGCCAGTTCACCCCGGAGCGGGTCGGGCACAGATACGCAGTATTTT. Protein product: CASSPRSGSGTDTQYF.

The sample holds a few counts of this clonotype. The CDR3 DNA reads as TGTGCCAGCAGCTTCTCTAGCGGGAGAATCCCCTACGAGCAGTACTTC. Protein sequence: CASSFSSGRIPYEQYF. The chain couples TRBV7-3 to TRBJ2-7; 10 nucleotides align to TRBD2. CDR1 is SGHTA and CDR2 is FQGTGA in the germline V gene. The CDR3 is made up of 16 amino acids. V gave up 3 bases and J gave up 2 bases; unmatched junction bases: 7.

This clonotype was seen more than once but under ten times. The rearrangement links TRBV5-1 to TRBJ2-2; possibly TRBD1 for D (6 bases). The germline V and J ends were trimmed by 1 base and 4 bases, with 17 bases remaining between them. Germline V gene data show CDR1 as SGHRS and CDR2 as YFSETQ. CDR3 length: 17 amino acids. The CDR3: CASSLKQGDYGTGELFF. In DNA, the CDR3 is TGCGCCAGCAGCTTGAAACAGGGTGATTATGGCACCGGGGAGCTGTTTTTT. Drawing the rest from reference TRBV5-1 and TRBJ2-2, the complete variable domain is KAGVTQTPRYLIKTRGQQVTLSCSPISGHRSVSWYQQTPGQGLQFLFEYFSETQRNKGNFPGRFSGRQFSNSRSEMNVSTLELGDSALYLCASSLKQGDYGTGELFFGEGSRLTVL.

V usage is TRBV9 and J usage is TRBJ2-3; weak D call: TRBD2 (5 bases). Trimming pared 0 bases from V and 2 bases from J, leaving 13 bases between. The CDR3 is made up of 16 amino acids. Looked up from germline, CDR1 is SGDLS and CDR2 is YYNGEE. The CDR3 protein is CASSVGKRSLTDTQYF. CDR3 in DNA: TGTGCCAGCAGCGTAGGGAAGCGGAGTCTCACAGATACGCAGTATTTT.

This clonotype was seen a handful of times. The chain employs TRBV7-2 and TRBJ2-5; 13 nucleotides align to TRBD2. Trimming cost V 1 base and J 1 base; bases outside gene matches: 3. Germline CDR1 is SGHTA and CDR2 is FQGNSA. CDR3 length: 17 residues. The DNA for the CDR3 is TGTGCCAGCAGCTTAGGGACTAGCGGGAGCCCCCAAGAGACCCAGTACTTC. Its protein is CASSLGTSGSPQETQYF.

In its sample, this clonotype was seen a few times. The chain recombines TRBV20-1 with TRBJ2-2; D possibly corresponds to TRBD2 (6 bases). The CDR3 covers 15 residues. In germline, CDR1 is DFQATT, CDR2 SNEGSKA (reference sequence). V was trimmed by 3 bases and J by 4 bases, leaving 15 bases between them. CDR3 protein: CSASATRGFTGELFF. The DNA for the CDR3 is TGCAGTGCTAGCGCCACGCGGGGTTTCACCGGGGAGCTGTTTTTT.

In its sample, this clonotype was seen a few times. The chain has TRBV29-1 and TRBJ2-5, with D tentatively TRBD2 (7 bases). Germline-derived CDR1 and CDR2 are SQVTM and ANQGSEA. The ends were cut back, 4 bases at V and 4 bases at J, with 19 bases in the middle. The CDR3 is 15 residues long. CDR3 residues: CSVVGGATTPETQYF. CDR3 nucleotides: TGCAGCGTTGTAGGGGGGGCAACAACCCCAGAGACCCAGTACTTC.

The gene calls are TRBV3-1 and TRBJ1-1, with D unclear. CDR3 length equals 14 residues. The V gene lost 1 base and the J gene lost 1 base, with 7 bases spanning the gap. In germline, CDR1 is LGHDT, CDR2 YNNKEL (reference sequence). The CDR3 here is CASSQVSANTEAFF. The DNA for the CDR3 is TGTGCCAGCAGCCAAGTTTCAGCGAACACTGAAGCTTTCTTT. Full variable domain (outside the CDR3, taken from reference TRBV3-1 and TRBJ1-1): DTAVSQTPKYLVTQMGNDKSIKCEQNLGHDTMYWYKQDSKKFLKIMFSYNNKELIINETVPNRFSPKSPDKAHLNLHINSLELGDSAVYFCASSQVSANTEAFFGQGTRLTVV.

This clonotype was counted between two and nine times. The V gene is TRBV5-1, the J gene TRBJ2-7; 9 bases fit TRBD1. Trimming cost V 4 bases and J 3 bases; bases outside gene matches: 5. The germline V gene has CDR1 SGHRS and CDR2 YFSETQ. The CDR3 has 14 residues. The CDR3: CASSESDRGYEQYF. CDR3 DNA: TGCGCCAGCAGCGAGTCGGACAGGGGCTACGAGCAGTACTTC.

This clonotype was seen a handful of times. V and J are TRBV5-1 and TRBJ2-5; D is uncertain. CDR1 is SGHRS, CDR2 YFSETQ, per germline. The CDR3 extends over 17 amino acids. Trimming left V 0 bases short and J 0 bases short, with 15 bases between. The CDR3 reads CASSLVIDFTYQETQYF. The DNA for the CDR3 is TGCGCCAGCAGCTTGGTCATAGACTTCACGTACCAAGAGACCCAGTACTTC.

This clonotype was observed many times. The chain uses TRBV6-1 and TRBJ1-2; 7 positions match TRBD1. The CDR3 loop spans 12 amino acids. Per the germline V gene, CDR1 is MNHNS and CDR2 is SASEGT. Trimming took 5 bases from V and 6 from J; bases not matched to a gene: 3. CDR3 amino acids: CASSQGVNGYTF. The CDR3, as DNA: TGTGCCAGCAGTCAGGGGGTGAATGGCTACACCTTC.